These 9 T cell receptor beta chains originate from one sample sequenced in a study of cytomegalovirus exposure and HLA in healthy donors. Both 60 Vbeta primers and 13 Jbeta primers went into the PCR. TCRdb keeps only in-frame clones here, not all; method: immunoSEQ multiplex PCR. The data contain about 190,000 clones, roughly 81% of them singletons. Sequenced input: PBMCs. The receptors originated from a woman aged 25 to 45 in good health and CMV-seropositive.

This rearrangement joins TRBV7-9 to TRBJ2-1; 9 nucleotides agree with TRBD2. V shed 1 base and J 5 bases; nucleotides not matched to a gene: 12. The CDR3 sequence is 18 residues long. Germline values: CDR1 SEHNR, CDR2 FQNEAQ (reference sequence). The CDR3 sequence is CASSLGLRGLAVNNEQFF. The DNA for the CDR3 is TGTGCCAGCAGCTTAGGGCTAAGGGGACTAGCCGTTAACAATGAGCAGTTCTTC. Using reference TRBV7-9 and TRBJ2-1 for the parts outside the CDR3, the full variable domain is DTGVSQNPRHKITKRGQNVTFRCDPISEHNRLYWYRQTLGQGPEFLTYFQNEAQLEKSRLLSDRFSAERPKGSFSTLEIQRTEQGDSAMYLCASSLGLRGLAVNNEQFFGPGTRLTVL.

The chain links TRBV25-1 to TRBJ1-3; no clear D. This CDR3 comprises 13 residues. Germline lookup yields CDR1 MGHDK and CDR2 SYGVNS. V lost 0 bases, J lost 3 bases, and 3 bases lay in between. The DNA for the CDR3 is TGTGCCAGCAGTGAATACGTTGGAAACACCATATATTTT. This gives the protein CASSEYVGNTIYF. Supplemented by reference TRBV25-1 and TRBJ1-3, the full variable domain reads EADIYQTPRYLVIGTGKKITLECSQTMGHDKMYWYQQDPGMELHLIHYSYGVNSTEKGDLSSESTVSRIRTEHFPLTLESARPSHTSQYLCASSEYVGNTIYFGEGSWLTVV.

The chain links TRBV7-9 to TRBJ2-1; 7 bases agree with TRBD1. Germline V CDR1 and CDR2: SEHNR, FQNEAQ (reference sequence). CDR3 length equals 15 residues. Trimming cost V 4 bases and J 3 bases; bases outside gene matches: 6. Here the CDR3 reads CASSSETGLYNEQFF. The CDR3 DNA reads as TGTGCCAGCAGCTCCGAGACAGGGCTCTACAATGAGCAGTTCTTC.

V and J are TRBV5-4 and TRBJ2-2, with 8 nucleotides matching TRBD2. CDR1 and CDR2 (germline): SGHNT, YYREEE (reference sequence). V gave up 4 bases and J gave up 0 bases; unmatched junction bases: 5. This CDR3 region has 16 residues. This CDR3 reads CASSPGGTANTGELFF. Here the CDR3 DNA reads TGTGCCAGCAGCCCGGGGGGGACGGCGAACACCGGGGAGCTGTTTTTT.

This chain connects TRBV10-3 to TRBJ1-2, with D possibly being TRBD1 (6 bases). The germline gives CDR1 ENHRY, CDR2 SYGVKD. This CDR3 contains 14 residues. Trimming left V 5 bases short and J 2 bases short, with 12 bases between. The CDR3 here is CAISPQGANYGYTF. CDR3 bases: TGTGCCATCAGTCCACAGGGCGCCAACTATGGCTACACCTTC.

The chain has TRBV19 and TRBJ2-1; 8 bases line up with TRBD2. Germline V CDR1 and CDR2: LNHDA, SQIVND (reference sequence). The CDR3 covers 14 residues. The J segment lost 3 bases and the V segment lost 5 bases, leaving 3 bases of the junction unmatched. DNA for the CDR3: TGTGCCAGTAGTGTAGCGGGGATCTACAATGAGCAGTTCTTC. It translates to CASSVAGIYNEQFF.

V and J are TRBV5-8 and TRBJ2-7, with 7 bases identical to TRBD1. V lost 4 bases and J lost 4; bases outside the gene matches: 8. CDR3 length: 14 residues. The germline V gene has CDR1 SGHTS and CDR2 YDEGEE. The CDR3 loop is CASSRDRARYEQYF. CDR3 DNA: TGTGCCAGCAGCCGCGACAGGGCGCGGTACGAGCAGTACTTC.

The chain carries TRBV5-1 and TRBJ1-1; D gene uncertain. Germline CDR1 and CDR2: SGHRS and YFSETQ. V dropped 0 bases and J dropped 4 bases, with 13 bases sitting between them. The CDR3 covers 15 residues. CDR3: CASSLEAGWGTEAFF. In DNA, the CDR3 is TGCGCCAGCAGCTTGGAGGCGGGGTGGGGCACTGAAGCTTTCTTT.

The chain recombines TRBV4-1 with TRBJ1-2; D gene ambiguous. Germline V gives CDR1 MGHRA, CDR2 YSYEKL. V lost 4 bases to trimming and J lost 9 bases, with 15 bases between them. This CDR3 contains 13 residues. The CDR3 bases are TGCGCCAGCAGCCTTCAAGATGAGGAAAGCTACACCTTC. This codes for CASSLQDEESYTF.